This T cell receptor beta chain was documented in a study of human T cells and chemical hapten exposure. V was shortened by 3 bases and J by 3 bases, with 6 bases between the two germline ends. The CDR3 runs to 12 residues. Looked up from germline, CDR1 is SGHRS and CDR2 is YFSETQ. Time point denoted: patch test 3, about 24 weeks after DPC sensitization. Treatment in this sample: therapeutic diphenylcyclopropenone sensitization with weekly scalp DPC. Unfractionated whole blood served as the source for total RNA extraction. TCRdb re-called the RACE reads through MiXCR, storing one row per CDR3 protein. Among about 170,000 distinct CDR3 sequences listed, roughly 26% were seen once.

This sequence joins TRBV5-1 and TRBJ1-2; possible D gene TRBD1, 5 bases. The sample was whole blood, taken in connection with sensitization to the hapten diphenylcyclopropenone (DPC). The clonotype was recovered from a woman between 18 and 29 years old with alopecia areata. Some clones in this sample may be carry-over from other donors' samples. The CDR3, as DNA: TGCGCCAGCAGCTCGACAGACTATGGCTACACCTTC. It encodes CASSSTDYGYTF.